A selection of T cell receptor beta chains follows, all from one sample in a study of neoadjuvant anti-PD-1 for oral cavity cancer. The assay was immunoSEQ multiplex PCR, and TCRdb's table has in-frame clones only and misses some. The sample holds some 31,000 clones; 80% are singletons and the top ten take around 3%. The sequencing here drew on PBMCs, taken after nivolumab (anti-PD-1) treatment. The receptors here all came from a person between 35 and 79 years old with oral cavity squamous cell carcinoma. Both conserved end residues are part of each CDR3. A D gene is named only where the DNA matches it firmly. Expanded clones are given a class, and other clones once, few, many or no size at all.

cdr3_length j_call d_call clone_size v_call cdr3_nt cdr3_aa
14 TRBJ1-2 - - TRBV7-2 TGTGCCAGCAGAAGTACAGTTCCTAACTATGGCTACACCTTC CASRSTVPNYGYTF
16 TRBJ2-6 - - TRBV7-2 TGTGCCAGCAGCTTAGGAGGGGCGAGAGGGGCCAACGTCCTGACTTTC CASSLGGARGANVLTF
12 TRBJ1-1 - - TRBV29-1 TGCAGCGTTCAGGGGATGAACACTGAAGCTTTCTTT CSVQGMNTEAFF
14 TRBJ1-2 - - TRBV6-1 TGTGCCAGCAGTGAAGCAGGAGGCGAAGGGGGCTACACCTTC CASSEAGGEGGYTF
15 TRBJ2-3 TRBD1 once TRBV5-1 TGCGCCAGCAGCACTTCCGGGACAGGGAGCGGTACGCAGTATTTT CASSTSGTGSGTQYF
15 TRBJ2-5 - once TRBV18 TGTGCCAGCTCAAGAAATAGCGGTAACCAAGAGACCCAGTACTTC CASSRNSGNQETQYF
15 TRBJ1-1 - - TRBV11-2 TGTGCCAGCAGCCTTAACCCCGGAGGGAACACTGAAGCTTTCTTT CASSLNPGGNTEAFF
16 TRBJ2-1 TRBD2 once TRBV6-6 TGTGCCAGCAGTTCCAGAGCGGGGGCCACCTACAATGAGCAGTTCTTC CASSSRAGATYNEQFF
11 TRBJ2-4 - - TRBV6-1 TGTGCCAGCAGTGAAGCCGTACATCAGTACTTC CASSEAVHQYF
13 TRBJ2-7 - - TRBV11-2 TGTGCCAGCAGCTTGGGCGAATCCTACGAGCAGTACTTC CASSLGESYEQYF
15 TRBJ1-6 TRBD1 - TRBV7-2 TGTGCCAGCAGCTTAGGACAGGGGGTACAATCACCCCTCCACTTT CASSLGQGVQSPLHF
13 TRBJ2-2 - - TRBV7-2 TGTGCCAGCAGCTCCACGAACACCGGGGAGCTGTTTTTT CASSSTNTGELFF
13 TRBJ2-5 TRBD1 - TRBV19 TGTGCCAGTAGTTCGACAGGGGGCGAGACCCAGTACTTC CASSSTGGETQYF
15 TRBJ2-3 - - TRBV11-3 TGTGCCAGCAGCTTGGTAGGGGCCTCAACAGATACGCAGTATTTT CASSLVGASTDTQYF
15 TRBJ1-4 TRBD1 few TRBV6-5 TGTGCCAGCAGAGGACAGGGGGTCCTTAATGAAAAACTGTTTTTT CASRGQGVLNEKLFF
16 TRBJ1-4 TRBD1 - TRBV28 TGTGCCAGCAGCTCCGGGACAGGTCGCGTTCGGGAAAAACTGTTTTTT CASSSGTGRVREKLFF
17 TRBJ2-3 - - TRBV15 TGTGCCACCAGCAGAGATAGATCGGGGTTCCTCACAGATACGCAGTATTTT CATSRDRSGFLTDTQYF
18 TRBJ2-2 - - TRBV4-3 TGCGCCAGCAGCCAAGCCCGGAATAGGGGAGGTGAAACCGGGGAGCTGTTTTTT CASSQARNRGGETGELFF
16 TRBJ1-1 TRBD1 - TRBV7-9 TGTGCCAGCAGCTCAAGGGTGGGGACAGATGAAACTGAAGCTTTCTTT CASSSRVGTDETEAFF
14 TRBJ1-2 - - TRBV4-1 TGCGCCAGCAGCCAAGTGCAGGGGTACTATGGCTACACCTTC CASSQVQGYYGYTF
13 TRBJ1-1 - - TRBV13 TGTGCCAGCAGCTTTACAGGGAACACTGAAGCTTTCTTT CASSFTGNTEAFF
17 TRBJ2-3 - - TRBV6-1 TGTGCCAGCAGTGACTTCACCTGGCGGGGCGACACAGATACGCAGTATTTT CASSDFTWRGDTDTQYF
15 TRBJ1-4 - - TRBV25-1 TGTGCCAGCAGTGAATATAAAGGGGGAAGGGAAAAACTGTTTTTT CASSEYKGGREKLFF
14 TRBJ1-2 - - TRBV7-2 TGTGCCAGCAGCTTAGTCCAGGAAACATATGGCTACACCTTC CASSLVQETYGYTF
14 TRBJ1-2 TRBD1 once TRBV19 TGTGCCAGTAGTATAGACAGGGGGGGCTATGGCTACACCTTC CASSIDRGGYGYTF